The 15 T cell receptor beta chains below come from one sample, sequenced in a study of shared clonotypes between healthy human individuals (dated by TCRdb to the early 2020s). Library method: the immunoSEQ multiplex PCR assay. TCRdb retrieved this table from immuneACCESS and kept in-frame rearrangements only. Not all clones are present; in checked studies, unresolved V genes account for under half, and no reason is known for the remainder. A total of fewer than 350,000 clones appear in this sample, around 86% of them only once. The ten largest clones take up under 20% of the sample. Material: memory CD8+ T cells sorted from blood. The cell subset or site label corresponds to: CD45RO+ cells pooled with CCR7-negative TemRA cells. These receptors all stem from a man aged 18 to 29 in good health.

The chain has TRBV6-1 and TRBJ1-6; no clear D. V shed 1 base and J shed 2 bases, with 6 bases lying between them. CDR1 MNHNS and CDR2 SASEGT come from the germline V gene. The CDR3 loop spans 15 amino acids. The CDR3 DNA follows: TGTGCCAGCAGTGAAGGCGGCCCCTATAATTCACCCCTCCACTTT. It yields the protein CASSEGGPYNSPLHF.

This chain joins TRBV5-1 and TRBJ1-6; D not certain. CDR1 is SGHRS, CDR2 YFSETQ, per germline. This CDR3 has 13 amino acids. V lost 1 base and J 7 bases, leaving 6 bases between the germline ends. The DNA for the CDR3 is TGCGCCAGCAGCTTGATCGGGAATTCACCCCTCCACTTT. This gives the protein CASSLIGNSPLHF. The full variable domain, its missing parts supplied by reference TRBV5-1 and TRBJ1-6, is KAGVTQTPRYLIKTRGQQVTLSCSPISGHRSVSWYQQTPGQGLQFLFEYFSETQRNKGNFPGRFSGRQFSNSRSEMNVSTLELGDSALYLCASSLIGNSPLHFGNGTRLTVT.

The chain is built from TRBV19 and TRBJ2-4; TRBD1 aligns across 8 bases. With V trimmed by 9 bases and J by 1 base, 8 bases remained unmatched. From germline, CDR1 is LNHDA and CDR2 SQIVND (reference sequence). CDR3 length: 15 residues. The CDR3 sequence is CASRDRLGAKNIQYF. CDR3 sequence (DNA): TGTGCCAGCAGGGACAGGCTGGGGGCCAAAAACATTCAGTACTTC. The complete variable domain, with remaining parts taken from reference TRBV19 and TRBJ2-4, reads DGGITQSPKYLFRKEGQNVTLSCEQNLNHDAMYWYRQDPGQGLRLIYYSQIVNDFQKGDIAEGYSVSREKKESFPLTVTSAQKNPTAFYLCASRDRLGAKNIQYFGAGTRLSVL.

The chain carries TRBV4-1 and TRBJ2-7, with 8 bases fitting TRBD2. V dropped 6 bases and J dropped 6; count of bases not matched to a gene: 10. The CDR3 spans 14 residues. Germline lookup yields CDR1 MGHRA and CDR2 YSYEKL. CDR3 sequence reads: CASSYKREGGEQYF. In DNA form, the CDR3 reads TGCGCCAGCAGTTACAAACGGGAGGGAGGCGAGCAGTACTTC.

This rearrangement joins TRBV27 to TRBJ2-3; 11 nucleotides match TRBD2. The CDR3 extends over 18 amino acids. Germline V gene data show CDR1 as MNHEY and CDR2 as SMNVEV (reference sequence). V shed 0 bases and J 3 bases; nucleotides not matched to a gene: 8. The CDR3 protein is CASSLSAILAGETDTQYF. CDR3 sequence (DNA): TGTGCCAGCAGTTTATCCGCCATACTAGCGGGAGAAACAGATACGCAGTATTTT.

This chain uses TRBV6-9 with TRBJ1-1, with 8 nucleotides matching TRBD1. This CDR3 contains 16 residues. Looked up from germline, CDR1 is MNHGY and CDR2 is SVAAGI. Trimming cost V 4 bases and J 1 base; bases outside gene matches: 8. The CDR3 reads CASSFPLGTGNTEAFF. In nucleotides, the CDR3 is TGTGCCAGCAGTTTCCCCTTAGGGACAGGGAACACTGAAGCTTTCTTT.

By frequency in the sample, this clone is medium-sized. Different DNA sequences within this sample yield the same CDR3. This chain connects TRBV27 to TRBJ2-7, with D perhaps given as TRBD1 or TRBD2 (5 bases each). Germline lookup yields CDR1 MNHEY and CDR2 SMNVEV (reference sequence). The CDR3 runs 12 residues. Trimming left V 5 bases short and J 5 bases short, with 10 bases between. The DNA for the CDR3 is TGTGCCAGCAGTACGGGACCAAACGAGCAGTACTTC. Amino acids: CASSTGPNEQYF.

This rearrangement joins TRBV5-6 to TRBJ1-5; 8 bases line up with TRBD1. Germline CDR1 and CDR2: SGHDT and YYEEEE. This CDR3 spans 14 amino acids. V lost 4 bases to trimming and J lost 6 bases; unmatched junction nucleotides: 6. Written as DNA, the CDR3 is TGTGCCAGCAGCCTTGGACAGGGACGTCAGCCCCAGCATTTT. It yields the protein CASSLGQGRQPQHF.

Concerning this clone itself: This same CDR3 is encoded by further DNA sequences in the sample. V gene TRBV2 combines with J gene TRBJ2-7; TRBD1 aligns across 11 bases. The CDR3 contains 15 residues. Germline CDR1 is SNHLY and CDR2 is FYNNEI. The ends lost 3 bases at V and 4 bases at J; junction bases unmatched: 5. CDR3 sequence (DNA): TGTGCCAGCAGTGAGAGGGGGACAGGGGGATACGAGCAGTACTTC. Translation gives CASSERGTGGYEQYF.

The gene calls are TRBV30 and TRBJ1-5; TRBD1 is a possible D gene (6 bases). This CDR3 is built from 13 residues. Germline V gene sequence: CDR1 GTSNPN, CDR2 SVGIG (reference sequence). V gave up 5 bases and J gave up 4 bases, with 12 bases separating them. The CDR3: CAWSVGGNQPQHF. The CDR3 bases are TGTGCCTGGTCGGTAGGGGGTAATCAGCCCCAGCATTTT.

The chain couples TRBV27 to TRBJ2-7, with D perhaps matching TRBD1 or TRBD2 (5 bases each). Trimming cost V 2 bases and J 4 bases, with 12 bases left between them. The germline gives CDR1 MNHEY, CDR2 SMNVEV (reference sequence). The CDR3 consists of 14 residues. CDR3 nucleotide sequence: TGTGCCAGCAGTTTACTGGGGGAGAGATACGAGCAGTACTTC. This sequence encodes CASSLLGERYEQYF.

The V call is TRBV7-9, the J call TRBJ2-7; the D is unclear. Looked up from germline, CDR1 is SEHNR and CDR2 is FQNEAQ (reference sequence). Trimming took 1 base from V and 5 from J, leaving 12 bases between them. CDR3 length equals 14 residues. DNA of the CDR3: TGTGCCAGCAGCTTAGGTTTGGGTGGGGACGAGCAGTACTTC. Translation gives CASSLGLGGDEQYF.

This chain connects TRBV5-4 to TRBJ2-7; maybe TRBD2 (6 bases). The CDR3 contains 15 residues. Germline V gene sequence: CDR1 SGHNT, CDR2 YYREEE (reference sequence). The ends were cut back, 2 bases at V and 0 bases at J, with 12 bases in the middle. The CDR3 DNA follows: TGTGCCAGCAGCTTAGGGATCGGGGGCTCCTACGAGCAGTACTTC. Translation gives CASSLGIGGSYEQYF.

As DNA, the CDR3 is TGTGCCACCGGCTGGGGAGGTTTCGGTGAGCAGTTCTTC. Translating gives CATGWGGFGEQFF. The J gene is TRBJ2-1, the V gene TRBV15; TRBD2 is a possible D gene (6 bases). The CDR3 covers 13 residues. V was pared by 8 bases and J by 9 bases, with 17 bases between. From germline, CDR1 is LNHNV and CDR2 YYDKDF (reference sequence).

This clone has only one observation. The chain joins TRBV19 to TRBJ2-7, with D perhaps given as TRBD1 or TRBD2 (5 bases each). V lost 9 bases and J 5 bases, leaving 20 bases between the germline ends. Germline CDR1 reads LNHDA; CDR2 reads SQIVND (reference sequence). The CDR3 loop spans 14 amino acids. The CDR3 sequence is CASASGTVDDEQYF. CDR3 coding DNA: TGTGCCAGCGCATCCGGGACGGTGGACGACGAGCAGTACTTC.